The sequence of this T cell receptor (beta chain) was determined in a study of cytomegalovirus exposure and HLA in healthy donors. Study context: The study placed about four fifths of its roughly 430 genotyped donors in the Caucasian-associated ancestry cluster.

The primer mix had 60 Vbeta and 13 Jbeta primers. Libraries were prepared by immunoSEQ multiplex PCR; TCRdb keeps only in-frame clonotypes and omits some of them. The sample carries roughly 190,000 clones, approximately 9.5% recorded once. Study outcomes and limitations: There were several of the most significant clusters that appeared linked to common viral pathogens in a later analysis.

This clone was picked up a small number of times. Its antigen remains unknown. The CDR3 is made up of 15 amino acids. Germline-derived CDR1 and CDR2 are SGDLS and YYNGEE. J gave up 7 bases and V 4 bases, and 8 bases lay outside the gene matches. Donors showed nominal health when sampled, although they likely had unrecorded immune exposures. This chain uses TRBV9 with TRBJ2-1; 10 bases map to TRBD2. Source material: PBMCs. This clonotype was sampled from a woman between 25 and 40 years old in good health and CMV-seropositive. The CDR3 bases are TGTGCCAGCAGCCCAAGCGGGAGGGCCCAGAATGAGCAGTTCTTC. It codes for CASSPSGRAQNEQFF.